Each of the 14 T cell receptor beta chains below was sequenced from the same sample in a study of T-cell reconstitution after alpha-beta-depleted transplantation in children. TCRbeta library preparation incorporated unique molecular identifiers. MiXCR, run by TCRdb on the PCR reads, gives a single entry per CDR3 protein. This sample has 780,000 or so distinct CDR3 sequences; roughly 15% occur once, and the top ten carry roughly 4.8%. Source: PBMCs, mostly from graft donor cells, taken 360 days after TCRalphabeta/CD19-depleted stem cell transplant. These receptors were collected from a male patient under 18 who had a stem cell transplant for acute lymphoblastic leukemia, so the T cells may come from the graft donor.

This clonotype showed up just a few times. CDR3 sequence reads: CATPREGPGYGGELFF. CDR3 in DNA: TGTGCCACCCCCAGAGAGGGACCCGGGTATGGCGGGGAGCTGTTTTTT. The chain employs TRBV15 and TRBJ2-2; D may be TRBD1 or TRBD2 (5 bases each). The CDR3 covers 16 residues. V was shortened by 8 bases and J by 7 bases, with 23 bases between the two germline ends. The germline V gene encodes CDR1 LNHNV and CDR2 YYDKDF (reference sequence).

The chain couples TRBV27 to TRBJ2-5, with TRBD1 matching over 7 bases. This CDR3 is built from 17 residues. V dropped 8 bases and J dropped 7; count of bases not matched to a gene: 22. The germline V gene has CDR1 MNHEY and CDR2 SMNVEV (reference sequence). CDR3 amino acids: CASSKGPRTGSLGTQYF. CDR3 bases: TGTGCCAGCTCGAAAGGGCCCAGGACAGGTTCGTTAGGGACCCAGTACTTC.

The J gene is TRBJ2-6, the V gene TRBV11-1, with D unclear. This CDR3 is built from 18 residues. Looked up from germline, CDR1 is SGHAT and CDR2 is FQDESV (reference sequence). Trimming took 5 bases from V and 6 from J, leaving 23 bases between them. CDR3 nucleotides: TGTGCCAGCAGCGCCTACGGCGGAGCCACCTCAGAGGCCAACGTCCTGACTTTC. This translates into CASSAYGGATSEANVLTF.

The rearrangement uses TRBV12-3 or TRBV12-4 and TRBJ2-6; D unclear. The CDR3 has 14 residues. The V end lost 7 bases, the J end lost 6 bases, and 13 bases lay between the germline ends. The CDR3 protein is CASILSMVANVLTF. The CDR3 DNA sequence: TGTGCCAGCATCCTCTCGATGGTGGCCAACGTCCTGACTTTC.

V and J are TRBV6-5 and TRBJ2-7; D possibly corresponds to TRBD2 (5 bases). This CDR3 comprises 15 residues. V was shortened by 0 bases and J by 3 bases, with 12 bases between the two germline ends. Germline V gene lookup returns CDR1 MNHEY and CDR2 SVGAGI. The CDR3 loop reads CASSYSGGGVYEQYF. The DNA for the CDR3 is TGTGCCAGCAGTTACTCCGGAGGAGGAGTCTACGAGCAGTACTTC.

V gene TRBV6-5 combines with J gene TRBJ2-7, with 14 bases that match TRBD2. Germline CDR1 MNHEY, CDR2 SVGAGI. Trimming at V came to 6 bases and at J to 6 bases, leaving 7 bases not matched to a gene. This CDR3 contains 15 residues. The DNA for the CDR3 is TGTGCCAGCAGCCCGGGACTAGCGGGAGCAGTCGAGCAGTACTTC. Translated: CASSPGLAGAVEQYF.

V usage is TRBV6-1 and J usage is TRBJ1-2; possibly TRBD1 for D (5 bases). The V gene lost 8 bases and the J gene lost 7 bases, with 29 bases spanning the gap. This CDR3 comprises 17 residues. Per germline, CDR1 MNHNS and CDR2 SASEGT. CDR3 region: CASPEVTEGKTFGGYTF. DNA for the CDR3: TGTGCCAGCCCTGAGGTGACAGAGGGGAAAACCTTTGGTGGCTACACCTTC.

This clonotype was observed a few times. The chain employs TRBV20-1 and TRBJ2-5, with 10 bases matching TRBD2. This CDR3 region has 17 residues. CDR1 is DFQATT and CDR2 is SNEGSKA in the germline V gene (reference sequence). The V gene end was trimmed by 4 bases and the J gene end by 1 base; junction bases not matched to a gene: 12. The CDR3 DNA sequence: TGCAGTGCTACCGGCGCTACTAGCGGGGTTTTCCAAGAGACCCAGTACTTC. It translates to CSATGATSGVFQETQYF.

The V and J genes are TRBV7-8 and TRBJ2-7; D remains ambiguous. CDR1 and CDR2 from the germline V gene are SGHVS and FQNEAQ. The ends were cut back, 2 bases at V and 6 bases at J, with 14 bases in the middle. This CDR3 has 14 residues. The CDR3 protein is CASSLRGTWGEQYF. The CDR3 DNA reads TGTGCCAGCAGCTTAAGAGGAACGTGGGGCGAGCAGTACTTC.

In its sample, this clonotype was seen many times. V usage is TRBV7-2 and J usage is TRBJ1-5; D perhaps matches TRBD1 (5 bases). This CDR3 is built from 14 residues. Trimming took off 4 bases at V and 6 bases at J, with 13 bases between the two ends. Germline lookup yields CDR1 SGHTA and CDR2 FQGNSA. The CDR3 loop is CASSWRGGGQPQHF. The DNA for the CDR3 is TGTGCCAGCAGCTGGCGGGGGGGAGGTCAGCCCCAGCATTTT.

The rearrangement joins TRBV24-1 to TRBJ2-5, with D unclear. The ends were cut back, 4 bases at V and 5 bases at J, with 10 bases in the middle. This CDR3 contains 13 residues. The germline gives CDR1 KGHDR, CDR2 SFDVKD. CDR3 residues: CATSDTLEETQYF. The CDR3 DNA is TGTGCCACCAGTGACACACTGGAGGAGACCCAGTACTTC.

Ten or more counts support this clonotype. This rearrangement joins TRBV7-8 to TRBJ2-5, with 7 positions matching TRBD2. Germline V CDR1 and CDR2: SGHVS, FQNEAQ. Germline trimming cut 2 bases from V and 4 bases from J; bases unmatched to any gene: 7. This CDR3 is built from 15 residues. The CDR3: CASSLWGREGETQYF. Here the CDR3 DNA reads TGTGCCAGCAGCTTATGGGGGAGGGAGGGAGAGACCCAGTACTTC.

Of note for this clonotype: Possible read error: a much larger clone is one base away. Because it lacks the conserved phenylalanine or tryptophan at the end, this CDR3 is likely a read error. This chain uses TRBV12-3 or TRBV12-4 with TRBJ1-1; 7 bases map to TRBD1. The V and J ends lost 2 bases and 1 base, in that order; junction bases with no gene match: 1. The CDR3 covers 14 residues. Written as DNA, the CDR3 is TGTGCCAGCAGTTTACACAGGGGGAACACTGAAGCTTTCTGT. Translating it yields CASSLHRGNTEAFC.

The chain carries TRBV20-1 and TRBJ2-5; 14 bases map to TRBD2. The trim removed 5 bases at V and 4 bases at J, leaving 12 bases unmatched. In germline, CDR1 is DFQATT, CDR2 SNEGSKA (reference sequence). The CDR3 contains 17 residues. This CDR3 reads CSARGTSGSRPPETQYF. As DNA, the CDR3 is TGCAGTGCTCGAGGGACTAGCGGGAGTCGACCCCCAGAGACCCAGTACTTC.